This T cell receptor (beta chain) originates from a study of T cells in Graves' hyperthyroidism and ophthalmopathy (dated by TCRdb to 2018 to 2020). About the full investigation: Peripheral blood samples were taken at initial diagnosis, before any treatment was given. TCR V-J signatures able to tell the groups apart were searched for in a discovery cohort of approximately 95 patients, of whom under 45 had Graves' ophthalmopathy and 55 to 60 had stable Graves' hyperthyroidism. Prospective prediction of ophthalmopathy was tested in an independent validation cohort consisting of roughly 19 hyperthyroidism patients and about 17 patients who later progressed to ophthalmopathy. For training and testing, the 100 patients in the discovery cohort were randomly divided in a 7:3 ratio. The study also compared thyroid tissue and blood T-cell repertoires from more than five Graves' hyperthyroidism patients. After sampling, hyperthyroidism patients received methimazole starting at 30 mg daily, and ophthalmopathy patients received high-dose intravenous methylprednisolone. The paper describes TCR Vbeta CDR3 sequencing of some 130 peripheral blood samples, made up of roughly 45 ophthalmopathy patients, 70 to 75 hyperthyroidism patients and 17 progressor patients. Overall results and qualifications from the work: In validation, the model predicted progression to ophthalmopathy a median of about 6.5 months before onset, with about 71% sensitivity and about 72% specificity. Sample size was not statistically predetermined, and blinding of investigators to group allocation was not performed. Most expanded thyroid clonotypes (frequency above 0.001) were also found in blood, which suggests that blood repertoires may mirror thyroid immune responses. A model built on a 13 V-J signature distinguished ophthalmopathy from stable hyperthyroidism, reaching 87.88% sensitivity and around 82% specificity in cross-validation and 80%/75% in testing.

A patient counted as having stable Graves' hyperthyroidism if no progression to ophthalmopathy occurred over 18 months of follow-up. Hyperthyroidism patients were newly diagnosed, with disease duration under 2 months, and aged 18 to 65 years. Exclusion was applied to patients with uncontrolled infections, other autoimmune diseases, pregnancy or lactation. Clinical symptoms, serum thyroxine and TRAb, thyroid ultrasound, and orbital computed tomography formed the basis for the diagnoses. Ficoll-Paque density gradient centrifugation was used to isolate PBMCs from about 9 ml of fresh peripheral blood. Total RNA was extracted using Trizol reagent, and RNA quality was assessed on an Agilent 2100 Bioanalyzer. From its cysteine to its phenylalanine, the CDR3 spans 15 amino acids. The kept DNA is CDR3 alone, 45 bases in frame from the first base. The germline V gene specifies SGHVS as CDR1 and FQNEAQ as CDR2. V loses 5 bases of germline sequence and J loses 6 bases, and the interval between the two ends is 16 bases.

Amplification of TCR beta CDR3 regions was carried out from RNA transcripts. For the first round of RT-PCR on the TCR CDR3, the HTBI primer set was used together with the Qiagen OneStep RT-PCR kit. Libraries were constructed in a second round of multiplex PCR, after which size selection and purification were performed. Sequencing of the libraries was done on an Illumina HiSeq2000 using paired-end 100 bp reads. The original methods were these. SOAPnuke was used to process the raw data, removing reads that contained adapters or uncalled bases, had a mean Phred below 15, or lacked an exact match to the constant primer or identifier. High-quality paired reads were merged with COPE v1.2.5, and unique nucleotide sequences were defined as clonotypes. MiTCR v1.1 was used to align clonotypes to the IMGT TRBV, TRBD and TRBJ reference segments. Analysis was restricted to V-J combinations with a frequency above 0.0001, which covered about 99% of repertoires. The TCS score was defined as F50 (clonal expansion) divided by E x V (chaos), with BLOSUM62-based TCRdist calculated between CDR3 peptides within each V-J. Welch's t-statistics and random forest reduced fewer than 550 V-J features to 13, which were used in a naive Bayes classifier (R e1071). TCRdb trimmed public reads at Q25 via fastp, called clones via MiXCR and kept in-frame beta chains. CDR3 protein sequences are deduplicated, and each keeps its most common genes and DNA. The V and J calls and clone size are TCRdb's, not the authors'. Here the sample has about 690,000 distinct CDR3 sequences; 17% occur a single time. About 16% of the sample is in the top ten clones.

Many counts were recorded for this clonotype. Its antigen remains unidentified. Base qualities were left out, and no much larger clone turns up one base away. The chain couples TRBV7-8 to TRBJ2-2; a weak D assignment points to TRBD1 (6 bases agree). Specimen: blood. This receptor was taken from a man aged 45-65 years with Graves' hyperthyroidism. The sequenced DNA: TGTGCCAGCAGCCGCCCGACAGGAGCGGCCGGGGAGCTGTTTTTT. The resulting protein is CASSRPTGAAGELFF.